This is a list of T cell receptor beta chains from one sample in a study of cytomegalovirus exposure and HLA in healthy donors. The table came from immunoSEQ multiplex PCR; TCRdb's copy has only in-frame clones and leaves some out. The repertoire includes around 78,000 clones, around 81% of them detected once, and 1.1% sits in the top ten. The specimen sequenced was PBMCs. These receptors were obtained from a male donor in good health and CMV-seronegative. The CDR3 runs from the conserved cysteine through the conserved F or W. A D gene is named only where the DNA matches it firmly. A clone size is listed for some rows: how often the clone was seen (once, few, many), or a class if it is expanded.

j_gene	d_gene	v_gene	abundance	CDR3aa	CDR3nt
TRBJ1-1	-	TRBV4-2	-	CASSQVIDSLNTEAFF	TGTGCCAGCAGCCAGGTAATAGACAGCTTGAACACTGAAGCTTTCTTT
TRBJ1-1	-	TRBV10-3	-	CAATPLGAQGKTEAFF	TGTGCCGCTACACCCTTGGGGGCCCAAGGGAAAACTGAAGCTTTCTTT
TRBJ2-2	-	TRBV6-5	few	CASSYPGTGELFF	TGTGCCAGCAGTTATCCCGGCACCGGGGAGCTGTTTTTT
TRBJ2-7	TRBD2	TRBV2	few	CASSDGGGRDVTPYEQYF	TGTGCCAGCAGTGACGGGGGGGGCCGGGACGTCACTCCCTACGAGCAGTACTTC
TRBJ2-1	-	TRBV7-2	once	CASSRFTETAEQFF	TGTGCCAGCAGCCGTTTCACCGAGACTGCTGAGCAGTTCTTC
TRBJ1-6	-	TRBV5-4	few	CASSLGSPSGDSPLHF	TGTGCCAGCAGCTTGGGGAGCCCTTCGGGGGATTCACCCCTCCACTTT
TRBJ1-6	-	TRBV6-5	-	CASSYSLVSRASPLHF	TGTGCCAGCAGTTACTCTTTGGTGTCGAGGGCTTCACCCCTCCACTTT
TRBJ2-1	-	TRBV5-1	-	CASSLEPRNEQFF	TGCGCCAGCAGCTTAGAACCGCGGAATGAGCAGTTCTTC
TRBJ2-7	TRBD2	TRBV14	few	CASSPVRGVVYEQYF	TGTGCCAGCAGCCCGGTGCGGGGGGTTGTGTACGAGCAGTACTTC
TRBJ2-3	-	TRBV5-1	-	CASSLAATSASTDTQYF	TGCGCCAGCAGCTTGGCAGCGACTAGTGCTAGCACAGATACGCAGTATTTT
TRBJ1-3	-	TRBV25-1	-	CASSEIEVGNTIYF	TGTGCCAGCAGTGAAATTGAGGTTGGAAACACCATATATTTT
TRBJ2-7	TRBD2	TRBV6-1	few	CASLSGGAGFYEQYF	TGTGCCAGTCTGAGCGGGGGGGCGGGTTTCTACGAGCAGTACTTC
TRBJ2-5	-	TRBV15	-	CATSRGAPETQYF	TGTGCCACCAGCAGAGGGGCGCCGGAGACCCAGTACTTC
TRBJ1-2	-	TRBV29-1	-	CSVAGVGGYPF	TGCAGCGTTGCAGGGGTTGGTGGCTACCCCTTC
TRBJ2-7	-	TRBV10-3	-	CAISGVRDYGEQYF	TGTGCCATCAGTGGGGTCAGAGACTACGGAGAGCAGTACTTC
TRBJ2-7	TRBD1	TRBV6-1	-	CASRVGTGNFEQYF	TGTGCCAGCAGGGTCGGGACAGGGAATTTTGAGCAGTACTTC